Presented here are 30 T cell receptor beta chains from one specimen sequenced in a study of T cell responses to AZD1222 COVID-19 vaccine. Repertoires were generated with immunoSEQ multiplex PCR, while TCRdb's copy carries only in-frame clones and drops some. Among 130,000 or so clones listed, roughly 92% were seen once. Sequenced material: peripheral blood, taken on day 0 of AZD1222 vaccination. Every receptor here comes from an adult in good health.

This chain's CDR3 is CASSEGQTYYGYTF. CDR3 DNA sequence: TGTGCCAGCAGTGAGGGACAGACGTACTATGGCTACACCTTC. This chain uses TRBV6-1 with TRBJ1-2, with 7 bases matching TRBD1. Germline loops: CDR1 MNHNS, CDR2 SASEGT. The V gene end was trimmed by 3 bases and the J gene end by 3 bases; junction bases not matched to a gene: 4. There are 14 residues in the CDR3.

This clone was detected a few times. The V call is TRBV6-1, the J call TRBJ1-5; no definite D call. The CDR3 runs to 13 residues. The germline V and J ends were trimmed by 3 bases and 9 bases, with 12 bases remaining between them. Germline V CDR1 and CDR2: MNHNS, SASEGT. CDR3 in amino acids: CASSESRPGPQHF. Here the CDR3 DNA reads TGTGCCAGCAGTGAGTCGAGGCCGGGGCCCCAGCATTTT.

The rearrangement uses TRBV10-1 and TRBJ1-1; possibly TRBD1 for D (5 bases). Per germline, CDR1 WNHNN and CDR2 SYGVQD (reference sequence). Trimming pared 6 bases from V and 11 bases from J, leaving 13 bases between. CDR3 size: 11 residues. CDR3 DNA sequence: TGCGCCAGCAGCTCCCAGGGTGTGGCTTTCTTT. This sequence encodes CASSSQGVAFF.

The chain combines TRBV14 with TRBJ1-6, with D possibly TRBD1 on 6 matching bases. This CDR3 has 18 residues. Germline assignment: CDR1 SGHDN and CDR2 FVKESK. The germline V and J ends were trimmed by 3 bases and 7 bases, with 22 bases remaining between them. DNA of the CDR3: TGTGCCAGCAGCCAGCACCCGCCTAAGCAGGGGAGCAATTCACCCCTCCACTTT. Amino acids: CASSQHPPKQGSNSPLHF. Full variable domain (remainder filled in from reference TRBV14 and TRBJ1-6): EAGVTQFPSHSVIEKGQTVTLRCDPISGHDNLYWYRRVMGKEIKFLLHFVKESKQDESGMPNNRFLAERTGGTYSTLKVQPAELEDSGVYFCASSQHPPKQGSNSPLHFGNGTRLTVT.

V gene TRBV15 combines with J gene TRBJ1-4; weak D call: TRBD1 (5 bases). This CDR3 comprises 15 residues. V was pared by 4 bases and J by 2 bases, with 11 bases between. The germline V gene has CDR1 LNHNV and CDR2 YYDKDF (reference sequence). This CDR3 is CATSNDRGTNEKLFF. In nucleotides, the CDR3 is TGTGCCACCAGCAACGACAGAGGGACTAATGAAAAACTGTTTTTT.

The gene calls are TRBV6-5 and TRBJ1-6; no definite D call. This CDR3 is 12 amino acids long. Trimming pared 6 bases from V and 12 bases from J, leaving 12 bases between. Germline values: CDR1 MNHEY, CDR2 SVGAGI. The CDR3 region is CASRTAREPLHF. The CDR3 region has the DNA TGTGCCAGCAGAACCGCCCGGGAACCCCTCCACTTT.

The V gene is TRBV30, the J gene TRBJ1-2, with D tentatively TRBD1 (6 bases). V lost 2 bases, J lost 3 bases, and 13 bases lay in between. The CDR3 sequence is 14 residues long. The germline V gene has CDR1 GTSNPN and CDR2 SVGIG (reference sequence). Here the CDR3 DNA reads TGTGCCTGGAGTCTCACAGCAGGGGACTATGGCTACACCTTC. Translation: CAWSLTAGDYGYTF.

The chain is built from TRBV7-6 and TRBJ1-4; D perhaps matches TRBD1 (5 bases). The CDR3 loop spans 13 amino acids. V shed 1 base and J shed 8 bases, with 8 bases lying between them. Looked up from germline, CDR1 is SGHVS and CDR2 is FNYEAQ. For the CDR3, the DNA is TGTGCCAGCAGCTTAGACAGGTCCGAAAAACTGTTTTTT. Translation gives CASSLDRSEKLFF. The entire variable domain, with the rest obtained from reference TRBV7-6 and TRBJ1-4, is as follows: GAGVSQSPRYKVTKRGQDVALRCDPISGHVSLYWYRQALGQGPEFLTYFNYEAQQDKSGLPNDRFSAERPEGSISTLTIQRTEQRDSAMYRCASSLDRSEKLFFGSGTQLSVL.

This chain uses TRBV29-1 with TRBJ1-6; D may be TRBD1 (5 bases). Germline V gene data show CDR1 as SQVTM and CDR2 as ANQGSEA. Trimming pared 7 bases from V and 7 bases from J, leaving 17 bases between. This CDR3 has 14 amino acids. The CDR3 protein is CSARTGAENSPLHF. CDR3 nucleotide sequence: TGCAGCGCCCGAACCGGGGCGGAAAATTCACCCCTCCACTTT.

A note on this clone: Other DNA variants within this sample encode the same CDR3. The V call is TRBV5-1, the J call TRBJ1-2; the match to TRBD1 covers 7 bases. From germline, CDR1 is SGHRS and CDR2 YFSETQ. With 0 bases clipped from V and 4 bases from J, the junction kept 0 bases outside the gene matches. The CDR3 length is 13 residues. CDR3 nucleotides: TGCGCCAGCAGCTTGGACAGGGGCTATGGCTACACCTTC. This gives the protein CASSLDRGYGYTF. The full variable domain, rest sourced from reference TRBV5-1 and TRBJ1-2, is KAGVTQTPRYLIKTRGQQVTLSCSPISGHRSVSWYQQTPGQGLQFLFEYFSETQRNKGNFPGRFSGRQFSNSRSEMNVSTLELGDSALYLCASSLDRGYGYTFGSGTRLTVV.

V usage is TRBV9 and J usage is TRBJ2-5, with 7 bases fitting TRBD1. Unmatched junction bases numbered 14, after V lost 4 bases and J lost 2 bases. This CDR3 region has 17 residues. Germline CDR1 SGDLS, CDR2 YYNGEE. CDR3 region: CASSPRTGWEWQETQYF. In DNA, the CDR3 is TGTGCCAGCAGCCCCCGGACAGGTTGGGAGTGGCAAGAGACCCAGTACTTC. Full variable domain (outside the CDR3, taken from reference TRBV9 and TRBJ2-5): DSGVTQTPKHLITATGQRVTLRCSPRSGDLSVYWYQQSLDQGLQFLIQYYNGEERAKGNILERFSAQQFPDLHSELNLSSLELGDSALYFCASSPRTGWEWQETQYFGPGTRLLVL.

This chain uses TRBV19 with TRBJ1-4; 7 nucleotides line up with TRBD1. CDR3 length: 16 residues. The germline V gene encodes CDR1 LNHDA and CDR2 SQIVND (reference sequence). Unmatched junction bases numbered 11, after V lost 8 bases and J lost 2 bases. The CDR3 nucleotides read TGTGCCAGTGTTTCGGGAGGGGGCGTCACTAATGAAAAACTGTTTTTT. Amino acids: CASVSGGGVTNEKLFF.

CDR3 in amino acids: CASSYSTGEIITEAFF. In DNA form, the CDR3 reads TGTGCCAGCAGTTACTCGACAGGGGAAATTATAACTGAAGCTTTCTTT. V is TRBV6-5 and J is TRBJ1-1; 8 bases match TRBD1. Per the germline V gene, CDR1 is MNHEY and CDR2 is SVGAGI. This CDR3 is built from 16 residues. V lost 0 bases and J lost 5; bases outside the gene matches: 8.

The chain carries TRBV7-2 and TRBJ2-7; possible D gene TRBD2, 5 bases. Germline V gene data show CDR1 as SGHTA and CDR2 as FQGNSA. CDR3 length: 15 amino acids. V dropped 5 bases and J dropped 4 bases, with 18 bases sitting between them. The CDR3 is CASSPRPAGGYEQYF. The CDR3 DNA follows: TGTGCCAGCAGCCCCCGGCCCGCCGGAGGATACGAGCAGTACTTC.

The chain joins TRBV11-3 to TRBJ2-1, with 9 bases matching TRBD1. The CDR3 spans 16 residues. With V trimmed by 0 bases and J by 1 base, 1 base remained unmatched. The germline CDR1 and CDR2 sequences are SGHNT and YENEEA. The CDR3 spells CASSLDGQGSYNEQFF. The CDR3 nucleotides are TGTGCCAGCAGCTTAGATGGACAGGGGTCCTACAATGAGCAGTTCTTC.

The chain is built from TRBV7-9 and TRBJ1-2; no definite D call. Trimming took off 2 bases at V and 1 base at J, with 5 bases between the two ends. This CDR3 comprises 13 residues. Germline-derived CDR1 and CDR2 are SEHNR and FQNEAQ (reference sequence). The CDR3 loop is CASSLSHNYGYTF. DNA for the CDR3: TGTGCCAGCAGCTTATCCCATAACTATGGCTACACCTTC.

This sequence joins TRBV19 and TRBJ2-7; tentatively, D is TRBD2 (5 bases). This CDR3 region has 16 residues. The V and J ends lost 4 bases and 2 bases respectively, with 18 bases between them. CDR1 is LNHDA, CDR2 SQIVND, per germline (reference sequence). The CDR3 loop is CASSNLQDSGTYEQYF. CDR3 DNA: TGTGCCAGTAGTAACCTTCAGGACTCGGGGACCTACGAGCAGTACTTC.

V is TRBV2 and J is TRBJ1-6; 11 bases align to TRBD1. The length of the CDR3 is 14 residues. V gave up 4 bases and J gave up 10 bases; unmatched junction bases: 3. CDR1 and CDR2 (germline): SNHLY, FYNNEI. The CDR3 here is CASSAGQGESPLHF. DNA for the CDR3: TGTGCCAGCAGTGCGGGACAGGGGGAGTCACCCCTCCACTTT. Full variable domain (remainder filled in from reference TRBV2 and TRBJ1-6): EPEVTQTPSHQVTQMGQEVILRCVPISNHLYFYWYRQILGQKVEFLVSFYNNEISEKSEIFDDQFSVERPDGSNFTLKIRSTKLEDSAMYFCASSAGQGESPLHFGNGTRLTVT.

The chain employs TRBV5-4 and TRBJ2-3; TRBD1 agrees at 12 bases. Germline V gene sequence: CDR1 SGHNT, CDR2 YYREEE (reference sequence). Trimming took 4 bases from V and 5 from J; bases not matched to a gene: 8. CDR3 size: 16 residues. CDR3 region: CASSPAGTGGIDTQYF. Written as DNA, the CDR3 is TGTGCCAGCAGCCCCGCCGGGACAGGGGGCATAGATACGCAGTATTTT.

The chain joins TRBV19 to TRBJ1-4; 8 positions match TRBD1. The CDR3 is 14 residues long. The germline CDR1 and CDR2 sequences are LNHDA and SQIVND (reference sequence). Unmatched junction bases numbered 9, after V lost 7 bases and J lost 8 bases. For the CDR3, the DNA is TGTGCCAGTACCTCGGACAGGGTGGACGAAAAACTGTTTTTT. Encoded protein: CASTSDRVDEKLFF.

V is TRBV6-4 and J is TRBJ2-7; D remains ambiguous. Germline-derived CDR1 and CDR2 are MRHNA and SNTAGT. CDR3 size: 16 residues. Trimming stripped 4 bases from V and 1 base from J, with 17 bases between. The CDR3 spells CASSVPPGPMSYEQYF. CDR3 DNA: TGTGCCAGCAGTGTTCCCCCGGGCCCAATGTCCTACGAGCAGTACTTC.

The chain recombines TRBV4-2 with TRBJ1-2; TRBD1 is a possible D gene (6 bases). From germline, CDR1 is LGHNA and CDR2 YNFKEQ. CDR3 length: 14 residues. V was pared by 3 bases and J by 5 bases, with 13 bases between. CDR3 in amino acids: CASSQDQGIYGYTF. For the CDR3, the DNA is TGTGCCAGCAGCCAGGATCAGGGGATATATGGCTACACCTTC.

This chain joins TRBV15 and TRBJ1-1; no reliable D call. With 4 bases removed from V and 0 bases from J, the gap between germline ends came to 6 bases. This CDR3 is built from 13 residues. Per the germline V gene, CDR1 is LNHNV and CDR2 is YYDKDF (reference sequence). The CDR3 DNA sequence: TGTGCCACCAGCACGACCCTGAACACTGAAGCTTTCTTT. It is translated as CATSTTLNTEAFF.

In its sample, this clone was seen a few times. The chain joins TRBV9 to TRBJ1-4; D unresolved. The CDR3 runs 13 residues. The germline V gene has CDR1 SGDLS and CDR2 YYNGEE. V was cut by 0 bases and J by 12 bases, with 12 bases left in between. CDR3 sequence reads: CASSVAVSSELFF. For the CDR3, the DNA is TGTGCCAGCAGCGTAGCGGTGAGTTCGGAACTGTTTTTT.

The chain employs TRBV27 and TRBJ1-6; the match to TRBD1 covers 7 bases. Germline loops: CDR1 MNHEY, CDR2 SMNVEV (reference sequence). The trim removed 2 bases at V and 7 bases at J, leaving 5 bases unmatched. The CDR3 totals 15 residues. As DNA, the CDR3 is TGTGCCAGCAGTTTAGGGACAGTTCGGAATTCACCCCTCCACTTT. This encodes CASSLGTVRNSPLHF.

The gene calls are TRBV30 and TRBJ1-1, with D possibly being TRBD1 (5 bases). The V end lost 4 bases, the J end lost 1 base, and 13 bases lay between the germline ends. Germline V gene data show CDR1 as GTSNPN and CDR2 as SVGIG (reference sequence). The CDR3 runs to 14 residues. The CDR3 loop reads CAWTFDSTNTEAFF. The CDR3, as DNA: TGTGCCTGGACTTTTGACAGTACGAACACTGAAGCTTTCTTT.

V gene TRBV9 combines with J gene TRBJ1-3; D may be TRBD1 (5 bases). This CDR3 spans 16 amino acids. The germline V gene encodes CDR1 SGDLS and CDR2 YYNGEE. Trimming took off 0 bases at V and 6 bases at J, with 16 bases between the two ends. Here the CDR3 reads CASSVGDSLGANTIYF. CDR3 coding DNA: TGTGCCAGCAGCGTAGGGGACTCCCTCGGGGCAAACACCATATATTTT.

This rearrangement joins TRBV5-4 to TRBJ1-4; tentatively, D is TRBD1 (5 bases). Between the trimmed V and J ends, which lost 4 bases and 11 bases, there was a span of 15 bases. Per the germline V gene, CDR1 is SGHNT and CDR2 is YYREEE (reference sequence). The CDR3 extends over 13 amino acids. The CDR3 spells CASSPGGLSKLFF. The CDR3 DNA is TGTGCCAGCAGCCCCGGGGGGTTGTCCAAACTGTTTTTT.

The rearrangement links TRBV7-9 to TRBJ1-1; 7 bases are a match to TRBD1. This CDR3 spans 15 amino acids. V was clipped by 5 bases and J by 0 bases; unmatched bases: 6. From germline, CDR1 is SEHNR and CDR2 FQNEAQ (reference sequence). CDR3 residues: CASSPHRGVNTEAFF. The CDR3 region has the DNA TGTGCCAGCAGCCCTCACAGGGGAGTGAACACTGAAGCTTTCTTT. Together with reference TRBV7-9 and TRBJ1-1, the CDR3 gives the full variable domain: DTGVSQNPRHKITKRGQNVTFRCDPISEHNRLYWYRQTLGQGPEFLTYFQNEAQLEKSRLLSDRFSAERPKGSFSTLEIQRTEQGDSAMYLCASSPHRGVNTEAFFGQGTRLTVV.

This sequence joins TRBV6-5 and TRBJ1-1; perhaps TRBD1 as D (5 bases). The V and J ends lost 2 bases and 2 bases respectively, with 6 bases between them. The CDR3 sequence is 13 residues long. Germline assignment: CDR1 MNHEY and CDR2 SVGAGI. DNA of the CDR3: TGTGCCAGCAGTTACAGGGGTAACACTGAAGCTTTCTTT. Protein product: CASSYRGNTEAFF.